This T cell receptor beta chain was sequenced during a study of cytomegalovirus exposure and HLA in healthy donors. Study-wide background: An earlier analysis identified more than 90 million unique TCR beta sequences in about 179 million T cells.

Use of 60 Vbeta and 13 Jbeta primers characterized the PCR. This table comes from immunoSEQ multiplex PCR, and its TCRdb copy is limited to in-frame clones, with some not included. The table includes under 300,000 clones, roughly 88% detected once. Germline V gives CDR1 SGHAT, CDR2 FQDESV (reference sequence). The V gene lost 2 bases and the J gene lost 5 bases, with 15 bases spanning the gap. The CDR3 is 15 residues long. The chain couples TRBV11-1 to TRBJ2-5; D might be TRBD1 (5 bases). The sample was PBMCs. This TCR came from a man in his forties in good health and CMV-seropositive. This chain's CDR3 is CASSLLTEAGETQYF. CDR3 bases: TGTGCCAGCAGCTTACTCACAGAGGCAGGGGAGACCCAGTACTTC.